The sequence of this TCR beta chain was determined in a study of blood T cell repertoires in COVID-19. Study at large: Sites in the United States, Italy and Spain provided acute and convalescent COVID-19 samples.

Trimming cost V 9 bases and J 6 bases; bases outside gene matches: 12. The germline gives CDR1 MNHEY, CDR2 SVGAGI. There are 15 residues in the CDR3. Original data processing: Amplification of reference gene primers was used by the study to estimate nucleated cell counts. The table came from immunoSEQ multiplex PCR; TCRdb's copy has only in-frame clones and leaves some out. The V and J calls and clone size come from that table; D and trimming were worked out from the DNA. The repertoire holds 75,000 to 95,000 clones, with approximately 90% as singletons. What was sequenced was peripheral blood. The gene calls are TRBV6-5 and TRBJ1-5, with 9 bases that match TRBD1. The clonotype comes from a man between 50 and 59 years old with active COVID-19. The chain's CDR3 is CASRTGVGFGQPQHF. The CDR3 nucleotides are TGTGCCAGTCGGACAGGGGTAGGGTTTGGTCAGCCCCAGCATTTT.